Below are 7 T cell receptor beta chains sequenced from a single sample in a study of blood T cell repertoires in COVID-19. Clones were sequenced by immunoSEQ multiplex PCR, and TCRdb holds only the in-frame ones, with some missing. The table records around 100,000 clones, 69% of them present only once. Material: peripheral blood. These receptors originate from a man older than 75 with acute or convalescent COVID-19.

The genes are TRBV6-5 and TRBJ2-3; TRBD2 matches 11 bases. Germline CDR1 is MNHEY and CDR2 is SVGAGI. The CDR3 has 14 residues. The V and J ends lost 7 bases and 2 bases, in that order; junction bases with no gene match: 2. As DNA, the CDR3 is TGTGCCAGCATACTAGCGGGAGTCACAGATACGCAGTATTTT. Amino acid sequence: CASILAGVTDTQYF.

The V gene is TRBV19, the J gene TRBJ2-2; 7 bases are shared with TRBD2. Germline lookup yields CDR1 LNHDA and CDR2 SQIVND (reference sequence). V gave up 3 bases and J gave up 6 bases; unmatched junction bases: 7. The CDR3 spans 15 residues. The CDR3 DNA is TGTGCCAGTAGTATGAGGGAGGGCCTACCCGGGGAGCTGTTTTTT. This sequence encodes CASSMREGLPGELFF.

This clone was recorded at least ten times. Other DNA sequences of this sample code for an identical CDR3. The chain links TRBV11-2 to TRBJ2-1, with 11 bases lining up with TRBD2. Germline trimming cut 5 bases from V and 4 bases from J; bases unmatched to any gene: 7. The length of the CDR3 is 16 residues. Germline lookup yields CDR1 SGHAT and CDR2 FQNNGV. CDR3 residues: CASSPRLAGIYNEQFF. CDR3 nucleotides: TGTGCCAGCAGCCCAAGACTAGCGGGGATTTACAATGAGCAGTTCTTC.

V is TRBV7-6 and J is TRBJ2-1, with 12 bases aligning to TRBD2. V was pared by 8 bases and J by 0 bases, with 8 bases of the junction left unmatched. This CDR3 has 17 amino acids. CDR1 is SGHVS, CDR2 FNYEAQ, per germline. CDR3: CASGLAGGPSSYNEQFF. The CDR3 bases are TGTGCCAGCGGGCTAGCGGGAGGGCCCAGCTCCTACAATGAGCAGTTCTTC. Supplemented by reference TRBV7-6 and TRBJ2-1, the full variable domain reads GAGVSQSPRYKVTKRGQDVALRCDPISGHVSLYWYRQALGQGPEFLTYFNYEAQQDKSGLPNDRFSAERPEGSISTLTIQRTEQRDSAMYRCASGLAGGPSSYNEQFFGPGTRLTVL.

The rearrangement joins TRBV6-5 to TRBJ2-1; a possible D gene is TRBD2 (6 bases). The CDR3 is 13 amino acids. With 8 bases removed from V and 4 bases from J, the gap between germline ends came to 12 bases. Germline assignment: CDR1 MNHEY and CDR2 SVGAGI. The CDR3 DNA reads TGTGCCAGCCGGGCTAGCGTATACAATGAGCAGTTCTTC. It yields the protein CASRASVYNEQFF.

This chain links TRBV7-2 with TRBJ1-1, with D possibly matching TRBD1 (5 bases). Germline-derived CDR1 and CDR2 are SGHTA and FQGNSA. The CDR3 covers 13 residues. Trimming left V 6 bases short and J 1 base short, with 9 bases between. The CDR3 sequence is CASRADRNTEAFF. For the CDR3, the DNA is TGTGCCAGCAGAGCCGACAGGAACACTGAAGCTTTCTTT. The whole variable domain, filled in from reference TRBV7-2 and TRBJ1-1, reads GAGVSQSPSNKVTEKGKDVELRCDPISGHTALYWYRQSLGQGLEFLIYFQGNSAPDKSGLPSDRFSAERTGGSVSTLTIQRTQQEDSAVYLCASRADRNTEAFFGQGTRLTVV.

The chain links TRBV19 to TRBJ2-2; 13 nucleotides align to TRBD2. There are 16 residues in the CDR3. CDR1 and CDR2 (germline): LNHDA, SQIVND (reference sequence). The trim removed 10 bases at V and 0 bases at J, leaving 5 bases unmatched. The CDR3 DNA sequence: TGTGCCACCGGGACTAGCGGGATCGCGAACACCGGGGAGCTGTTTTTT. Residues: CATGTSGIANTGELFF.